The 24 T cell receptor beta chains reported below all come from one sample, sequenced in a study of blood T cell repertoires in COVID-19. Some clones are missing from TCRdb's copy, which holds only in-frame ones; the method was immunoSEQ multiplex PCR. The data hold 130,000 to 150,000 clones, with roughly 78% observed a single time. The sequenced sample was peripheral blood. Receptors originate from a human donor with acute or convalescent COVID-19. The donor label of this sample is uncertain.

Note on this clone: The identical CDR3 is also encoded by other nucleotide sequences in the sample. The CDR3 loop is CASSFVGALNQPQHF. The CDR3, as DNA: TGTGCCAGCAGTTTTGTGGGGGCCCTTAATCAGCCCCAGCATTTT. The chain uses TRBV5-6 and TRBJ1-5; weak D call: TRBD1 (6 bases). CDR1 is SGHDT, CDR2 YYEEEE, per germline. This CDR3 region has 15 residues. V was shortened by 5 bases and J by 4 bases, with 16 bases between the two germline ends.

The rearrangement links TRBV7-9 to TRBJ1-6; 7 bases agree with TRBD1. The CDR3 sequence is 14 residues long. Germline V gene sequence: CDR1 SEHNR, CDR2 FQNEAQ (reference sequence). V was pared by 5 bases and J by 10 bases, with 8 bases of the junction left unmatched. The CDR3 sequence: CASSPTGDGSPLHF. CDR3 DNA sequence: TGTGCCAGCAGCCCTACAGGGGACGGGTCACCCCTCCACTTT. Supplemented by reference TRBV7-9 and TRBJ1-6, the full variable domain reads DTGVSQNPRHKITKRGQNVTFRCDPISEHNRLYWYRQTLGQGPEFLTYFQNEAQLEKSRLLSDRFSAERPKGSFSTLEIQRTEQGDSAMYLCASSPTGDGSPLHFGNGTRLTVT.

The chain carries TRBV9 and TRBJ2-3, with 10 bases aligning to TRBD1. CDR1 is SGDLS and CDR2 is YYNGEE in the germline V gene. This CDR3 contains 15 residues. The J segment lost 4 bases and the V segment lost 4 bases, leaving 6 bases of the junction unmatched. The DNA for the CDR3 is TGTGCCAGCAGCTCCGGGACAGGGGAGGCAGATACGCAGTATTTT. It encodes CASSSGTGEADTQYF.

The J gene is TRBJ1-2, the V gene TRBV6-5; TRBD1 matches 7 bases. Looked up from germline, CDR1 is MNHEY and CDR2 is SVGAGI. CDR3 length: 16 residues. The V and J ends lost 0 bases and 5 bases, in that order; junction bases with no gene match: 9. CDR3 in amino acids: CASSYSLGAGGYGYTF. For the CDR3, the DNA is TGTGCCAGCAGTTACTCTCTCGGGGCAGGGGGTTATGGCTACACCTTC.

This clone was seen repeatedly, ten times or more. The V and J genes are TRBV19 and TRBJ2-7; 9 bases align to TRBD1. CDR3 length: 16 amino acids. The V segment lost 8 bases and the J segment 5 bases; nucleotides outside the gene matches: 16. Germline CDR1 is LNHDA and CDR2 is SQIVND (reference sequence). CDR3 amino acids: CASGNPGTGRIHEQYF. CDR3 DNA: TGTGCCAGTGGAAACCCCGGGACAGGGAGGATCCACGAGCAGTACTTC.

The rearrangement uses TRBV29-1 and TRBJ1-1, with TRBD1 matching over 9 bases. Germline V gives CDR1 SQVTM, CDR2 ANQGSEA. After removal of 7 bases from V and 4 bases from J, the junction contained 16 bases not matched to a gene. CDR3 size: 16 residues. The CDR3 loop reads CSAKVVQGAGGTEAFF. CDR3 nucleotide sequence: TGCAGCGCTAAAGTCGTACAGGGGGCCGGGGGCACTGAAGCTTTCTTT.

The CDR3 sequence: CASSPWRTSTDTQYF. As DNA, the CDR3 is TGTGCCAGCAGCCCTTGGCGGACTAGCACAGATACGCAGTATTTT. The genes are TRBV7-2 and TRBJ2-3; D is possibly TRBD2 (5 bases). Germline CDR1 and CDR2: SGHTA and FQGNSA. The CDR3 totals 15 residues. The V end lost 5 bases, the J end lost 0 bases, and 12 bases lay between the germline ends.

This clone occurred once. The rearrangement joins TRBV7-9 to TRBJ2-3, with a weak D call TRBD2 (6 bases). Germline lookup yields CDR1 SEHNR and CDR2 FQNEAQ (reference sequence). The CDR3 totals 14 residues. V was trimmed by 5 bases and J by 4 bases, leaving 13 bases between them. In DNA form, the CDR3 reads TGTGCCAGCAGCACCCGAAGACTAGCAGATACGCAGTATTTT. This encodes CASSTRRLADTQYF.

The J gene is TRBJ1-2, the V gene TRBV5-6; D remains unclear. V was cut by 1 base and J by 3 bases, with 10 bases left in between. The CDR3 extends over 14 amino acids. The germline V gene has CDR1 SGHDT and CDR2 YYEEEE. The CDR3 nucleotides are TGTGCCAGCAGCTTGTCGGAGAGCTACTATGGCTACACCTTC. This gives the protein CASSLSESYYGYTF.

The CDR3 spells CAWKTTSGAKGGTDTQYF. The CDR3 bases are TGTGCCTGGAAGACGACTAGCGGGGCGAAAGGAGGCACAGATACGCAGTATTTT. The V gene is TRBV30, the J gene TRBJ2-3, with 11 bases that match TRBD2. Trimming cost V 4 bases and J 1 base; bases outside gene matches: 13. Germline V lookup: CDR1 GTSNPN, CDR2 SVGIG (reference sequence). This CDR3 region has 18 residues.

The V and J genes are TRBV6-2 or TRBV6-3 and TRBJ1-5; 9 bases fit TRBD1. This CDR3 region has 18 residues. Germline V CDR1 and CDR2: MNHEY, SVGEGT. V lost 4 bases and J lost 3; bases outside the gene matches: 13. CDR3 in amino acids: CASSWDPRTGADNQPQHF. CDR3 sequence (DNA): TGTGCCAGCAGTTGGGATCCCCGGACAGGGGCGGACAATCAGCCCCAGCATTTT.

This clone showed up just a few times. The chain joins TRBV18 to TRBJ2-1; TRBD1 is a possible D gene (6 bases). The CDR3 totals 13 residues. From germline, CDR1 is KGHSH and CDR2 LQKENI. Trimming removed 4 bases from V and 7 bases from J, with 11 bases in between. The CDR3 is CASSLSQGNEQFF. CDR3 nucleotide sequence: TGTGCCAGCTCACTTTCTCAGGGGAATGAGCAGTTCTTC. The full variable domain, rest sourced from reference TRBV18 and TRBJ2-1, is NAGVMQNPRHLVRRRGQEARLRCSPMKGHSHVYWYRQLPEEGLKFMVYLQKENIIDESGMPKERFSAEFPKEGPSILRIQQVVRGDSAAYFCASSLSQGNEQFFGPGTRLTVL.

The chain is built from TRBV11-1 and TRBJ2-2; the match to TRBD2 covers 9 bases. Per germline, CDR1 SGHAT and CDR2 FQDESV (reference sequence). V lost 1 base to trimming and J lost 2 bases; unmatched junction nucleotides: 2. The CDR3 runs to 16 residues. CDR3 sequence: CASSLGLAENTGELFF. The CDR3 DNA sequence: TGTGCCAGCAGCTTAGGACTAGCGGAAAACACCGGGGAGCTGTTTTTT.

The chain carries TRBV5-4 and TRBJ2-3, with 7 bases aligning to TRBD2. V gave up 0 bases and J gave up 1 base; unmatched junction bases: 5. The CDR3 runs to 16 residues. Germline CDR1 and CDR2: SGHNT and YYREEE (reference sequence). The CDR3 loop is CASSLGQRGRTDTQYF. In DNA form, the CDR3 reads TGTGCCAGCAGCTTGGGCCAGCGGGGTCGCACAGATACGCAGTATTTT.

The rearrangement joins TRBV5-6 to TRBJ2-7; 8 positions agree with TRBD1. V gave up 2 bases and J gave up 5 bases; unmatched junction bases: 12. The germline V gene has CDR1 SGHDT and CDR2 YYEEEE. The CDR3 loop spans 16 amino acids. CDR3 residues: CASSFNTGTGGNEQYF. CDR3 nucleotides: TGTGCCAGCAGCTTCAACACCGGGACAGGTGGTAACGAGCAGTACTTC.

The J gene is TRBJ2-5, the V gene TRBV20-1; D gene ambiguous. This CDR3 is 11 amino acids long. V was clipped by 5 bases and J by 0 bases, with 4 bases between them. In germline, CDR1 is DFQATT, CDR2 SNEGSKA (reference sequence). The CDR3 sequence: CSALYQETQYF. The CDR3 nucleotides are TGCAGTGCTCTGTACCAAGAGACCCAGTACTTC.

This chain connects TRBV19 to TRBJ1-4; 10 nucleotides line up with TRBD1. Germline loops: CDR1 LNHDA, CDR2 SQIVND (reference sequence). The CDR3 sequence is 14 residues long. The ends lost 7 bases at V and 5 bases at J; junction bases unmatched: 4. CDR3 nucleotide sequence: TGTGCCAGTAATATGGACAGGGGGAATGAAAAACTGTTTTTT. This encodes CASNMDRGNEKLFF.

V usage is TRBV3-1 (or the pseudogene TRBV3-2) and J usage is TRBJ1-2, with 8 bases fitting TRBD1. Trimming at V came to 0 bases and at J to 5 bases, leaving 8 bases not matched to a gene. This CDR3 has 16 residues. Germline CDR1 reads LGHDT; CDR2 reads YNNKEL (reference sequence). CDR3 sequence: CASSQDRAGGRYGYTF. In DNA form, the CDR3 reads TGTGCCAGCAGCCAAGATCGCGCAGGGGGCAGGTATGGCTACACCTTC.

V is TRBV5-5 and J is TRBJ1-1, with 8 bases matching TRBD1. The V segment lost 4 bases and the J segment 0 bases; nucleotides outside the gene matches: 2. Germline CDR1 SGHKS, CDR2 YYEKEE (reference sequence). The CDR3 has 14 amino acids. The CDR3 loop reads CASSRQGMNTEAFF. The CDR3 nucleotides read TGTGCCAGCAGCCGACAGGGGATGAACACTGAAGCTTTCTTT.

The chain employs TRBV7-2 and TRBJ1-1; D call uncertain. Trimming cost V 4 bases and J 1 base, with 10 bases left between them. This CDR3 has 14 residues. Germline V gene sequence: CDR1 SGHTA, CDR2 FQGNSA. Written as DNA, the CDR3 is TGTGCCAGCAGCTCGCCCCTACCGAACACTGAAGCTTTCTTT. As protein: CASSSPLPNTEAFF.

The CDR3 here is CASSRLGLAGGNTGELFF. The DNA of the CDR3 is TGTGCCAGCAGCCGCTTGGGACTAGCGGGGGGGAACACCGGGGAGCTGTTTTTT. This sequence joins TRBV3-1 (or the pseudogene TRBV3-2) and TRBJ2-2; 15 bases are shared with TRBD2. The CDR3 runs 18 residues. With V trimmed by 4 bases and J by 1 base, 4 bases remained unmatched. Germline V gene lookup returns CDR1 LGHDT and CDR2 YNNKEL (reference sequence).

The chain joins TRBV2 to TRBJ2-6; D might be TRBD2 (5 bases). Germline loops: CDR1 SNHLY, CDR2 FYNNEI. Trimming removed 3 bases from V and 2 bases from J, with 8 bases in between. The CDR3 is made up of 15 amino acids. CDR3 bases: TGTGCCAGCAGTGAGCGGGTAGCTGGGGCCAACGTCCTGACTTTC. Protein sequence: CASSERVAGANVLTF.

CDR3: CASRDTSFRNEQFF. DNA for the CDR3: TGTGCCAGCAGAGACACTAGCTTTAGGAATGAGCAGTTCTTC. The rearrangement links TRBV6-5 to TRBJ2-1; possible D gene TRBD2, 6 bases. Germline CDR1 MNHEY, CDR2 SVGAGI. The CDR3 extends over 14 amino acids. V lost 6 bases to trimming and J lost 7 bases, with 16 bases between them.

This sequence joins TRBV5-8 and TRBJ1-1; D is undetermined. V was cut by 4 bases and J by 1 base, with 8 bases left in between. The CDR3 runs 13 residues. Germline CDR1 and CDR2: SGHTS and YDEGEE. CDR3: CASSVRGNTEAFF. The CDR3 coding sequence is TGTGCCAGCAGCGTCCGGGGGAACACTGAAGCTTTCTTT.